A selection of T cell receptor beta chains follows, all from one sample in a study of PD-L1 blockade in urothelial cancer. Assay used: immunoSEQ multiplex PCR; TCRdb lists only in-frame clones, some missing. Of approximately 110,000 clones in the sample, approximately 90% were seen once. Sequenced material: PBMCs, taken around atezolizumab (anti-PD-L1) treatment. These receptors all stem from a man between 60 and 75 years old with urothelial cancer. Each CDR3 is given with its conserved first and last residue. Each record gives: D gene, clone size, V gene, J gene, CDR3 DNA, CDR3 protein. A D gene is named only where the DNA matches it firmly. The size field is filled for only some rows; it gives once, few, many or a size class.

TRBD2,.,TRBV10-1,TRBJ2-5,TGCGCCGGAGGACTAGCGGGAGGGCCGGAAGAGACCCAGTACTTC,CAGGLAGGPEETQYF
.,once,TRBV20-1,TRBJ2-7,TGCAGTGCTTCGACCCAAGCGGGGCAGTACTTC,CSASTQAGQYF
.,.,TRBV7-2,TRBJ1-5,TGTGCCAGCAGCTTAGCGGGGCAGGGGCTGGGTCAGCCCCAGCATTTT,CASSLAGQGLGQPQHF
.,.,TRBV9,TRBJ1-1,TGTGCCAGCAGCGTAGCTCCCCGGGAATGGACTGAAGCTTTCTTT,CASSVAPREWTEAFF
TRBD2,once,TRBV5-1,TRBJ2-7,TGCGCCAGCAGGCACGGGAGGGGCAGCAGCTCCTACGAGCAGTACTTC,CASRHGRGSSSYEQYF
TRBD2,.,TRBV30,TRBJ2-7,TGTGCCTGGAACCCGGCGGGGGTGGGCGAGCAGTACTTC,CAWNPAGVGEQYF
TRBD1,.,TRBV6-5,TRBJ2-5,TGTGCCAGCAGTTACTCGGGGACAGGGATAGAGACCCAGTACTTC,CASSYSGTGIETQYF
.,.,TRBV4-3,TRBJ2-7,TGCGCCAGCAGCCAAGATATGGGGAGGTACGAGCAGTACTTC,CASSQDMGRYEQYF
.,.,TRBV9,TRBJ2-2,TGTGCCAGCAGCGTAGGTGTGACTGAGACCGGGGAGCTGTTTTTT,CASSVGVTETGELFF
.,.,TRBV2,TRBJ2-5,TGTGCCAGCAATACGGACTTGCAAGAGACCCAGTACTTC,CASNTDLQETQYF
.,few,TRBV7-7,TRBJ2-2,TGTGCCAGCAGCTTATCTCACACCGGGGAGCTGTTTTTT,CASSLSHTGELFF
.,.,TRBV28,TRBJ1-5,TGTGCCAGCAGCCGTGGGGGCGGCGGGCAGCCCCAGCATTTT,CASSRGGGGQPQHF
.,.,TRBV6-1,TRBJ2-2,TGTGCCAGCAGTGAAGCAGGTGGATGGGGACACTACACCGGGGAGCTGTTTTTT,CASSEAGGWGHYTGELFF
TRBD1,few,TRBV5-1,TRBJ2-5,TGCGCCAGCAGCTCCCAGGACAGGGGCGGTGGGACCCAGTACTTC,CASSSQDRGGGTQYF
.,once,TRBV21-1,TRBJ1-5,TGTGCCAGCAGCAAGACAGGGGACAATCAGCCCCAGCATTTT,CASSKTGDNQPQHF
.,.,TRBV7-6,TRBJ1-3,TGTGCCAGCAGCTTAGAGGCAGGGGTGGTGGGAAACACCATATATTTT,CASSLEAGVVGNTIYF
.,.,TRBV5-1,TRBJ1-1,TGCGCCAGTACCATCGAGGGAATGAACACTGAAGCTTTCTTT,CASTIEGMNTEAFF
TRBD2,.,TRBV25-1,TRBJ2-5,TGTGCCAGCAGTCGCGGGGGTATAAAAGAGACCCAGTACTTC,CASSRGGIKETQYF
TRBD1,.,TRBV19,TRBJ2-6,TGTGCCAGTAGTAACCGGGACAGGGGGCTGGGGGCCAACGTCCTGACTTTC,CASSNRDRGLGANVLTF
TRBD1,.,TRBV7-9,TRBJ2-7,TGTGCCAGCAGCTTCCAGACAGGGTCCTACGAGCAGTACTTC,CASSFQTGSYEQYF
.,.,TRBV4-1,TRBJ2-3,TGCGCCAGCAGCCGTGGCCAGACAAGCACAGATACGCAGTATTTT,CASSRGQTSTDTQYF
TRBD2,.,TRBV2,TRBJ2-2,TGTGCCAGCAGTGGTGCGGGAGGGCAGCCCGGGGAGCTGTTTTTT,CASSGAGGQPGELFF
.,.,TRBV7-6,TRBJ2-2,TGTGCCAGCAGCTTAGCCGGGGGAGCGAACACCGGGGAGCTGTTTTTT,CASSLAGGANTGELFF
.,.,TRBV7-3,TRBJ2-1,TGTGCCAGCAGAGGCCCTTCTCCGGGACTCATCTCCTACAATGAGCAGTTCTTC,CASRGPSPGLISYNEQFF
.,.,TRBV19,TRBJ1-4,TGTGCCAGTAGTACCTTCGGCGGGGTAGGGGAAAAACTGTTTTTT,CASSTFGGVGEKLFF
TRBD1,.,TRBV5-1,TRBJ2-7,TGCGCCAGCAGCCCGGAAGCCGGGACAGTCACCTACGAGCAGTACTTC,CASSPEAGTVTYEQYF
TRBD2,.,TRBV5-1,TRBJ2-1,TGCGCCAGCAGCTTGGGGGGACTAGCGGGAGTGCAATCCGGGGAGCAGTTCTTC,CASSLGGLAGVQSGEQFF
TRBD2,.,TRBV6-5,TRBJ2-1,TGTGCCAGCAGTTACCACCGACTAGCCCCCGATGAGCAGTTCTTC,CASSYHRLAPDEQFF
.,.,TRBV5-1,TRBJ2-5,TGCGCCAGCAGCGTTGGGGCTGAGACCCAGTACTTC,CASSVGAETQYF
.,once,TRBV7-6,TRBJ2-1,TGTGCCAGCAGCTTAGTTCCGGCGGGTGAGCAGTTCTTC,CASSLVPAGEQFF
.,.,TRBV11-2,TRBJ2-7,TGTGCCAGCAGCTTATCGTCCCACGAGCAGTACTTC,CASSLSSHEQYF
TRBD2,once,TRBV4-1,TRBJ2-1,TGCGCCAGCAGCCAAGTAGGACTAGCGGGAGGCAATGAGCAGTTCTTC,CASSQVGLAGGNEQFF
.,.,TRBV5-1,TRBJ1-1,TGCGCCAGCAGCTTGCAGGGGAACACTGAAGCTTTCTTT,CASSLQGNTEAFF
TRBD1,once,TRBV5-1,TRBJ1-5,TGCGCCAGCAGCTCCGGACCCGAGGGGGCTGATCAGCCCCAGCATTTT,CASSSGPEGADQPQHF
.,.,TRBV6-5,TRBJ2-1,TGTGCCAGCAGTTACGGCCGCACCACAAACAATGAGCAGTTCTTC,CASSYGRTTNNEQFF
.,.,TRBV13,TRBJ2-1,TGTGCCAGCAGCTTAACGCGGGGGCCAAACTACAATGAGCAGTTCTTC,CASSLTRGPNYNEQFF
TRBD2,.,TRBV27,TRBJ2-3,TGTGCCAGCGCGCCCCGCCTGGCTACACTAGCGGCGAGCACAGATACGCAGTATTTT,CASAPRLATLAASTDTQYF
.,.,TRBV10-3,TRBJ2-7,TGTGCCATCAGTGGGACTGGCGAGCAGTACTTC,CAISGTGEQYF
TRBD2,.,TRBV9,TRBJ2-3,TGTGCCAGCAGCCGAGCGGGGGGGTGGACAGATACGCAGTATTTT,CASSRAGGWTDTQYF
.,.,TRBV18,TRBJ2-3,TGTGCCAGCTCACCACTAGCAGCAGATACGCAGTATTTT,CASSPLAADTQYF
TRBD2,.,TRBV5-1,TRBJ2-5,TGCGCCAGCAGCCCCGGGACTAGCGGGGCGGCGGTCCAAGAGACCCAGTACTTC,CASSPGTSGAAVQETQYF
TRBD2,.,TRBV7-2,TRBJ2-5,TGTGCCAGCAGCCCTAGGGAGGGGACCCAGTACTTC,CASSPREGTQYF
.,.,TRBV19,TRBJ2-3,TGTGCCAGTAAAGTGGCAGGGCAGGATACGCAGTATTTT,CASKVAGQDTQYF
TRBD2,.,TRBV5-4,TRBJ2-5,TGTGCCACGACCAGGGGTAGCGGGGTAGGCCAAGAGACCCAGTACTTC,CATTRGSGVGQETQYF
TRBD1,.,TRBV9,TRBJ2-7,TGTGCCAGCAGCGGATCTGGACAGGGGGTAGACGAGCAGTACTTC,CASSGSGQGVDEQYF
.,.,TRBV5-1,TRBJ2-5,TGCGCCAGCAGCCCTGGCGGGGTCGGGGAGACCCAGTACTTC,CASSPGGVGETQYF
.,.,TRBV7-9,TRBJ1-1,TGTGCCAGCAGCTTAATAAGTTCGGTTTCTGAAGCTTTCTTT,CASSLISSVSEAFF
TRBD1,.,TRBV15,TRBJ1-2,TGTGCCACCAGCAGTACAGGGGGAGGTGGCTACACCTTC,CATSSTGGGGYTF
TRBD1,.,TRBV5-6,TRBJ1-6,TGTGCCAGCAGAATCACCGGGACAGGGAAGAATTCACCCCTCCACTTT,CASRITGTGKNSPLHF
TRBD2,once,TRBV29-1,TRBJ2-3,TGCAGCGGTAAAAGGAAGGGAGGGACAGATACGCAGTATTTT,CSGKRKGGTDTQYF
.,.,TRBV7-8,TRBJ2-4,TGTGCCAGCAGCTTAGCGGACAGAATAGCCAAAAACATTCAGTACTTC,CASSLADRIAKNIQYF
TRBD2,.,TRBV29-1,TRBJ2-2,TGCAGCGTTGCGACTAGCGGGAGGACTAAGGGGGAGCTGTTTTTT,CSVATSGRTKGELFF
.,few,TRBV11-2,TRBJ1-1,TGTGCCAGCAGCTTAGCAGGACAGTTTACGAACACTGAAGCTTTCTTT,CASSLAGQFTNTEAFF
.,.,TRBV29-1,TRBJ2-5,TGCAGCGTCCCCCGGGAGACCCAGTACTTC,CSVPRETQYF